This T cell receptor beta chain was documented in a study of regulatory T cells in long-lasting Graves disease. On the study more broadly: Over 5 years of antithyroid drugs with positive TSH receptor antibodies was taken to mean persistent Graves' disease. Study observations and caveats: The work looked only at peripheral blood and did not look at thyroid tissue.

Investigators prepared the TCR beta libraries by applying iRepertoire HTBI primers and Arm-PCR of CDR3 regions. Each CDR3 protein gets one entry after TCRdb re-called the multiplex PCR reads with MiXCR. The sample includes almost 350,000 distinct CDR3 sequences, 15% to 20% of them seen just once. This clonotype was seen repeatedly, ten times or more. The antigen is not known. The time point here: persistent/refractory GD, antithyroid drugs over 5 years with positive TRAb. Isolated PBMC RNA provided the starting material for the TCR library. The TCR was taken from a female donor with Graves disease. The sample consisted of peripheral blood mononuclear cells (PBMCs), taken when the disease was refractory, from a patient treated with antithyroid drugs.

As DNA, the CDR3 is TGTGCCAGCAGTTACGGAGCCACAGCAAACTATGGCTACACCTTC. Protein product: CASSYGATANYGYTF. The V and J genes are TRBV6-5 and TRBJ1-2, with D hard to call. Germline lookup yields CDR1 MNHEY and CDR2 SVGAGI. Trimming removed 2 bases at V and 2 bases at J, with 12 bases between. The CDR3 is 15 amino acids.